This T cell receptor (beta chain) emerged from a study of Graves' ophthalmopathy and Graves' hyperthyroidism. Study-level information: Peripheral blood was collected at initial diagnosis, before any treatment. Points from the study as a whole: At 65% to 71% sensitivity and 72.22% specificity, the model predicted progression of the ophthalmopathy.

In this cohort, patients with other autoimmune diseases, uncontrolled infections, pregnancy or lactation were excluded. Clinical symptoms and serum thyroxine were used for diagnosis; TRAb, thyroid ultrasound and orbital computed tomography were also relied on. The TCR beta CDR3 regions underwent amplification from RNA transcripts. RT-PCR in the first round used HTBI primers; a second-round multiplex PCR followed. TCRdb itself ran the multiplex PCR reads through MiXCR, one entry per CDR3 protein. The table records approximately 700,000 distinct CDR3 sequences, roughly 41% of them present only once. The V and J ends lost 0 bases and 9 bases, in that order; junction bases with no gene match: 8. CDR1 is LGHNA, CDR2 YNFKEQ, per germline. The CDR3 totals 15 residues. This clonotype was seen more than once but under ten times. Its matching antigen is unknown.

The rearrangement links TRBV4-2 to TRBJ2-7, with 10 bases matching TRBD2. The sequence came from an adult man with Graves' ophthalmopathy. Sequencing was carried out using peripheral blood. CDR3 sequence (DNA): TGTGCCAGCAGCCAAGATGGCCTAGCGGGAGAGGGGCAGTACTTC. Translation: CASSQDGLAGEGQYF.